This TCR beta chain was found in a study of graft-versus-host responses after intestinal transplantation listed by TCRdb under 2021. Describing the broader study: Multivisceral, liver-intestinal, or isolated intestinal transplants were received by the recipients. All recipients received anti-thymocyte globulin induction followed by maintenance tacrolimus and steroids for approximately 3 years. After intestinal transplantation, graft-versus-host and host-versus-graft alloreactive T cell clones in the graft, circulation and bone marrow were tracked using bulk TCR-beta CDR3 sequencing. Alloreactive clones were identified by sequencing pre-transplant mixed lymphocyte reaction products and comparing them with unstimulated pre-transplant donor and recipient T cells. The cohort enrolled 20 to 30 intestinal transplant recipients, one of whom was a retransplant, and a few patients without pretransplant specimens were excluded. Donor T cell macrochimerism was defined as a peak of at least 4% donor T cells among recipient peripheral blood mononuclear cells. Samples from a few later patients were sequenced in-house on an Illumina MiSeq with MiXCR processing rather than by the commercial service. Paper-wide results and their limitations: In patients with donor T cell macrochimerism, the allografts had high GvH to HvG T cell clonal ratios. Conclusions were limited by the relatively low number and heterogeneity of intestinal transplant patients. Early after transplant, peak levels of circulating GvH clones were associated with declines in HvG clones. GvH clones were found in recipient bone marrow, and some of the GvH clones appeared earlier in ileal mucosa or blood, which is consistent with an intestinal mucosal origin.

This clone has only one observation. It has no known antigen specificity. One base away there is no much larger clone; base qualities are not given. V and J are truncated by 8 bases and 4 bases respectively, leaving an intervening sequence of 26 bases. CDR3 length: 17 amino acids, cysteine to phenylalanine. The kept DNA is CDR3 alone, 51 bases in frame from the first base. Via the germline V gene, CDR1 is SNHLY and CDR2 FYNNEI. Dithiothreitol, EDTA incubations and collagenase D digestion were used to isolate intraepithelial and lamina propria lymphocytes from graft specimens. Bulk TCR-beta sequencing was performed on serial intestinal graft biopsy specimens collected as late as 600 days after transplant. Library prep was done by the immunoSEQ multiplex PCR assay. High-throughput TCR-beta CDR3 sequencing of genomic DNA from most patients was performed by Adaptive Biotechnologies. Turning to the authors' computational methods: Adaptive's ImmunoSEQ software supplied the TCR sequencing data for 15 to 20 patients, while MiXCR and VDJtools were used to process a few other patients. Because the origin of CDR3 nucleotide sequences shared between donor and recipient could not be assigned, those sequences were removed. At least 2-fold expansion over unstimulated cells and a minimum CFSE-low frequency of 0.002% (template counts) or 0.001% (read counts) were required for clones to be classified as alloreactive. Clones were considered mappable if detected in sequenced pre-transplant spleen, lymph node, or MLR CFSE-low populations of the donor or recipient. The cumulative frequency of alloreactive clones was calculated as a percentage of all sequences, weighted by copy number. TCRdb mirrors the immuneACCESS table, restricted to in-frame sequences. Some clones are absent from its copies; in checked studies, under half trace to an unresolved V gene, and the reason for the others is unknown. V, J and clone size are those of that table, while D and trimming were read from the DNA. For this sample the table gives fewer than 25,000 clones, of which around 78% were detected only once. The ten top clones hold 3% of the sample.

Recombination linked TRBV2 to TRBJ1-2; TRBD1 is a weak D gene call, 5 bases matching. This clonotype originated in a human patient who received an intestinal transplant, so some T cells may come from the graft donor. The source material was ileum tissue, sampled 12 days after intestinal transplant. The CDR3: CASANLIQAVSPYGYTF. The DNA reads TGTGCCAGCGCCAACCTCATACAGGCGGTGAGTCCCTATGGCTACACCTTC. The reference TRBV2 and TRBJ1-2 proteins fill in what lies around the CDR3, so the full variable domain reads EPEVTQTPSHQVTQMGQEVILRCVPISNHLYFYWYRQILGQKVEFLVSFYNNEISEKSEIFDDQFSVERPDGSNFTLKIRSTKLEDSAMYFCASANLIQAVSPYGYTFGSGTRLTVV.